Following are 26 T cell receptor beta chains from one sample sequenced in a study of identical twins' blood T cells. A single record per CDR3 protein comes from TCRdb applying MiXCR to the 5' RACE reads. The table shows 400,000 or so distinct CDR3 sequences, with 28% occurring only once. The sample was PBMCs. The receptors come from a woman aged 18-55 years in good health.

This clonotype was observed once. V is TRBV20-1 and J is TRBJ1-2, with D hard to call. CDR1 and CDR2 (germline): DFQATT, SNEGSKA (reference sequence). The CDR3 contains 13 residues. V gave up 3 bases and J gave up 0 bases, with 8 bases separating them. The CDR3 nucleotides are TGCAGTGCTAGGAAGGGTCCTAACTATGGCTACACCTTC. Its protein product is CSARKGPNYGYTF.

The chain combines TRBV5-4 with TRBJ1-3; D call uncertain. Trimming removed 4 bases at V and 2 bases at J, with 10 bases between. Per the germline V gene, CDR1 is SGHNT and CDR2 is YYREEE (reference sequence). The CDR3 extends over 14 amino acids. CDR3 nucleotide sequence: TGTGCCAGCAGCCTGCCCCAAACTGGAAACACCATATATTTT. This translates into CASSLPQTGNTIYF. Full variable domain (rest looked up from reference TRBV5-4 and TRBJ1-3): ETGVTQSPTHLIKTRGQQVTLRCSSQSGHNTVSWYQQALGQGPQFIFQYYREEENGRGNFPPRFSGLQFPNYSSELNVNALELDDSALYLCASSLPQTGNTIYFGEGSWLTVV.

The chain links TRBV5-1 to TRBJ1-1; no reliable D call. V dropped 1 base and J dropped 1 base, with 8 bases sitting between them. Germline CDR1 reads SGHRS; CDR2 reads YFSETQ. The CDR3 sequence is 14 residues long. CDR3 DNA: TGCGCCAGCAGCTTGAGCGGCGCGAACACTGAAGCTTTCTTT. Its protein product is CASSLSGANTEAFF. Combining the CDR3 with reference TRBV5-1 and TRBJ1-1 gives the whole variable domain KAGVTQTPRYLIKTRGQQVTLSCSPISGHRSVSWYQQTPGQGLQFLFEYFSETQRNKGNFPGRFSGRQFSNSRSEMNVSTLELGDSALYLCASSLSGANTEAFFGQGTRLTVV.

There are a few counts of this clonotype. V usage is TRBV20-1 and J usage is TRBJ1-2; D gene unclear. V dropped 5 bases and J dropped 0 bases, with 13 bases sitting between them. CDR3 length: 14 amino acids. The germline V gene has CDR1 DFQATT and CDR2 SNEGSKA (reference sequence). The DNA for the CDR3 is TGCAGTGCTGGACGGCGGGGAGCTAACTATGGCTACACCTTC. Translation gives CSAGRRGANYGYTF.

The chain links TRBV6-6 to TRBJ1-5; D might be TRBD1 (6 bases). This CDR3 has 16 amino acids. Germline V CDR1 and CDR2: MNHNY, SVGAGI (reference sequence). V shed 6 bases and J shed 0 bases, with 15 bases lying between them. The CDR3: CASRQTGSHSNQPQHF. The CDR3 DNA sequence: TGTGCCAGCAGGCAAACAGGGTCCCATAGCAATCAGCCCCAGCATTTT.

This clonotype was found a few times. The chain joins TRBV19 to TRBJ1-6; D perhaps matches TRBD1 (6 bases). The CDR3 runs 14 residues. The V gene's germline CDR1 is LNHDA and CDR2 SQIVND (reference sequence). V gave up 3 bases and J gave up 10 bases, with 13 bases separating them. The CDR3 nucleotides are TGTGCCAGTAGTATTCCAGGGGTTGGGTCACCCCTCCACTTT. Amino acid sequence: CASSIPGVGSPLHF.

The chain uses TRBV20-1 and TRBJ2-5, with D uncertain. V dropped 5 bases and J dropped 6 bases, with 13 bases sitting between them. The CDR3 is 12 amino acids. Per germline, CDR1 DFQATT and CDR2 SNEGSKA (reference sequence). In DNA form, the CDR3 reads TGCAGTGCTTACGTGACTGGGAAGACCCAGTACTTC. Translating it yields CSAYVTGKTQYF.

The genes are TRBV2 and TRBJ2-5, with D perhaps TRBD2 (5 bases). The V gene's germline CDR1 is SNHLY and CDR2 FYNNEI. Trimming stripped 7 bases from V and 6 bases from J, with 18 bases between. The CDR3 has 14 residues. CDR3 sequence: CASTAAPGSQTQYF. For the CDR3, the DNA is TGTGCCAGCACCGCAGCACCTGGGAGTCAGACCCAGTACTTC. The entire variable domain, with the rest obtained from reference TRBV2 and TRBJ2-5, is as follows: EPEVTQTPSHQVTQMGQEVILRCVPISNHLYFYWYRQILGQKVEFLVSFYNNEISEKSEIFDDQFSVERPDGSNFTLKIRSTKLEDSAMYFCASTAAPGSQTQYFGPGTRLLVL.

This clonotype appeared many times. This chain connects TRBV29-1 to TRBJ2-2; TRBD1 agrees at 10 bases. With 7 bases clipped from V and 3 bases from J, the junction kept 8 bases outside the gene matches. The CDR3 extends over 15 amino acids. The germline CDR1 and CDR2 sequences are SQVTM and ANQGSEA. In nucleotides, the CDR3 is TGCAGCGGTAAACGCGGGACAGGGGACACCGGGGAGCTGTTTTTT. Residues: CSGKRGTGDTGELFF.

The chain uses TRBV4-3 and TRBJ2-1; D could derive from TRBD1 or TRBD2 (5 bases each). V lost 0 bases and J 7 bases, leaving 16 bases between the germline ends. The CDR3 is 16 residues long. The V gene's germline CDR1 is LGHNA and CDR2 YSLEER. CDR3 nucleotide sequence: TGCGCCAGCAGCCAAGATATTTGGGGGTCCAGTAATGAGCAGTTCTTC. The encoded protein is CASSQDIWGSSNEQFF.

In DNA form, the CDR3 reads TGCAGCGCATCCGCGGGCTTTCTGAACACTGAAGCTTTCTTT. This codes for CSASAGFLNTEAFF. The chain recombines TRBV29-1 with TRBJ1-1, with D uncertain. The CDR3 contains 14 residues. CDR1 and CDR2 from the germline V gene are SQVTM and ANQGSEA. V lost 7 bases to trimming and J lost 0 bases, with 15 bases between them.

There are a few counts of this clonotype. V and J are TRBV12-3 or TRBV12-4 and TRBJ1-5; D ambiguous. Trimming took off 10 bases at V and 0 bases at J, with 13 bases between the two ends. The CDR3 has 14 residues. The CDR3 DNA sequence: TGTGCCACGTCTCGGGAGCTTAGCAATCAGCCCCAGCATTTT. This sequence encodes CATSRELSNQPQHF.

A remark on this clonotype: It may be a read error: a sequence one base away is much more abundant. The genes are TRBV7-9 and TRBJ1-3; no definite D call. The germline CDR1 and CDR2 sequences are SEHNR and FQNEAQ (reference sequence). This CDR3 is 14 amino acids long. The CDR3 nucleotides are TGTGCCCGCAGCCTGGCGGGCTCTGGAAACACCATATATTTT. It is translated as CARSLAGSGNTIYF.

This clonotype has just a few counts. The rearrangement joins TRBV6-2 or TRBV6-3 to TRBJ1-5, with D possibly matching TRBD1 (6 bases). From germline, CDR1 is MNHEY and CDR2 SVGEGT. Trimming cost V 6 bases and J 0 bases, with 18 bases left between them. The CDR3 spans 17 residues. The CDR3 reads CASSLDSIYYSNQPQHF. As DNA, the CDR3 is TGTGCCAGCAGCCTGGACAGTATTTACTATAGCAATCAGCCCCAGCATTTT.

This clonotype was detected ten times or more. V usage is TRBV20-1 and J usage is TRBJ1-2, with a weak D call TRBD1 (6 bases). The CDR3 contains 17 residues. Germline CDR1 and CDR2: DFQATT and SNEGSKA (reference sequence). Trimming left V 5 bases short and J 4 bases short, with 26 bases between. CDR3 bases: TGCAGTGCTGAGGGGGGGACGGATCTCCCAATGGCCTATGGCTACACCTTC. Protein product: CSAEGGTDLPMAYGYTF.

In this sample, this clonotype turned up once. It may be a read error: a sequence one base away is much more abundant. The CDR3 nucleotides read TGCGCCAGCAGCTTGGCTCCATATATGAGCGCAGATACGCAGTATTTT. It translates to CASSLAPYMSADTQYF. V usage is TRBV5-1 and J usage is TRBJ2-3; D gene uncertain. This CDR3 spans 16 amino acids. The ends were cut back, 0 bases at V and 4 bases at J, with 15 bases in the middle. The V gene's germline CDR1 is SGHRS and CDR2 YFSETQ.

This clonotype was picked up many times. V is TRBV12-3 or TRBV12-4 and J is TRBJ1-3; weak D call: TRBD1 (5 bases). CDR3 length: 14 amino acids. The V gene lost 7 bases and the J gene lost 1 base, with 11 bases spanning the gap. CDR3 DNA: TGTGCCAGCACCCCGACAGAATCTGGAAACACCATATATTTT. The encoded protein is CASTPTESGNTIYF.

The gene calls are TRBV6-2 or TRBV6-3 and TRBJ2-2, with 7 bases matching TRBD1. CDR1 is MNHEY and CDR2 is SVGEGT in the germline V gene. V lost 5 bases to trimming and J lost 3 bases; unmatched junction nucleotides: 6. The CDR3 sequence is 15 residues long. The CDR3 region is CASSLGTVDTGELFF. CDR3 sequence (DNA): TGTGCCAGCAGTCTTGGGACAGTAGACACCGGGGAGCTGTTTTTT.

This clonotype was observed a handful of times. The V gene is TRBV20-1, the J gene TRBJ1-1; D not resolved. CDR1 DFQATT and CDR2 SNEGSKA come from the germline V gene (reference sequence). The CDR3 covers 13 residues. The ends were cut back, 2 bases at V and 1 base at J, with 8 bases in the middle. Written as DNA, the CDR3 is TGCAGTGCTAGAACAGACCCGAACACTGAAGCTTTCTTT. Translated: CSARTDPNTEAFF.

This clonotype was detected ten times or more. V and J are TRBV11-2 and TRBJ2-1; possible D gene TRBD1, 6 bases. This CDR3 spans 13 amino acids. V was cut by 6 bases and J by 5 bases, with 11 bases left in between. The germline gives CDR1 SGHAT, CDR2 FQNNGV. This chain's CDR3 is CASRLPGDNEQFF. CDR3 DNA: TGTGCCAGCAGGCTCCCAGGGGACAATGAGCAGTTCTTC.

This clonotype was counted at least ten times. The chain uses TRBV2 and TRBJ1-1; 7 nucleotides align to TRBD1. The CDR3 covers 15 residues. Germline V gene lookup returns CDR1 SNHLY and CDR2 FYNNEI. Germline trimming cut 6 bases from V and 0 bases from J; bases unmatched to any gene: 7. The CDR3 coding sequence is TGTGCCAGCAGCATACAGGGGTGGATGAACACTGAAGCTTTCTTT. It specifies CASSIQGWMNTEAFF.

As to this clonotype: A read error may account for a junction end that differs from germline. CDR3 sequence (DNA): TGCAGTGCTAGTCGGTCTGTTTATGACTACACCTTC. Its translation: CSASRSVYDYTF. The chain links TRBV20-1 to TRBJ1-2; D gene uncertain. This CDR3 is 12 amino acids long. CDR1 DFQATT and CDR2 SNEGSKA come from the germline V gene (reference sequence).

The chain carries TRBV6-6 and TRBJ1-2; the D gene is possibly TRBD1 (6 bases). V dropped 3 bases and J dropped 6 bases, with 17 bases sitting between them. This CDR3 spans 15 amino acids. Germline V lookup: CDR1 MNHNY, CDR2 SVGAGI (reference sequence). For the CDR3, the DNA is TGTGCCAGCAGTTATCATGGGGGGCAGTTGGATGGCTACACCTTC. The encoded protein is CASSYHGGQLDGYTF.

Concerning this clonotype itself: A single base separates this from a much larger clone, so it may be a read error. V is TRBV29-1 and J is TRBJ1-2; D is unclear. The CDR3 spans 11 residues. Between the trimmed V and J ends, which lost 6 bases and 4 bases, there was a span of 9 bases. From germline, CDR1 is SQVTM and CDR2 ANQGSEA. In nucleotides, the CDR3 is TGCAGCGTACGGAATCTCTATGGCTACACCTTC. The encoded protein is CSVRNLYGYTF.

This clonotype has ten or more counts. The chain uses TRBV7-2 and TRBJ1-1; D is unclear. This CDR3 region has 16 residues. Germline CDR1 is SGHTA and CDR2 is FQGNSA. V shed 0 bases and J shed 5 bases, with 16 bases lying between them. In DNA, the CDR3 is TGTGCCAGCAGCTTAGCCCTATCCAGTCGTTCGACTGAAGCTTTCTTT. Amino acids: CASSLALSSRSTEAFF.

This clonotype was found once. This chain links TRBV7-2 with TRBJ1-2, with D possibly being TRBD1 (6 bases). Trimming stripped 2 bases from V and 7 bases from J, with 17 bases between. This CDR3 region has 15 residues. Germline V gene data show CDR1 as SGHTA and CDR2 as FQGNSA. CDR3 protein: CASSLRFSQGIGYTF. The CDR3 coding sequence is TGTGCCAGCAGCTTAAGGTTCTCCCAGGGGATTGGCTACACCTTC.